This paragraph reports one TCR beta chain. As yet, its antigen is unknown. Healthy bone marrow donors formed the donor group. These data originate in a study of cytomegalovirus exposure and HLA in healthy donors. Primers: 60 Vbeta forward and 13 Jbeta reverse. Sequencing was performed with immunoSEQ multiplex PCR; in TCRdb, only in-frame clones are kept and a portion is missing. In the table there are 130,000 to 150,000 clones, more than 75% of which are singletons. J lost 7 bases, V lost 1 base, and 7 bases had no gene match. In germline, CDR1 is LGHNA, CDR2 YSLEER. The CDR3 loop spans 16 amino acids. Notes on the study in general: In a later analysis, compared with equally common non-associated chains, HLA-associated beta chains were more expanded. In an earlier analysis, productive rearrangement rates for most beta V segments clustered near 87% or 30%. Most subjects' HLA-A and HLA-B alleles were reportedly predicted from TCR beta sequences.

The V gene is TRBV4-3, the J gene TRBJ2-3, with 11 bases lining up with TRBD2. This TCR was sampled from a woman in her late teens or twenties in good health and CMV-seropositive. The sequencing input was PBMCs. The DNA of the CDR3 is TGCGCCAGCAGCCAAGCAGGGACTAGCGGCGGAAATACGCAGTATTTT. It specifies CASSQAGTSGGNTQYF.